This T cell receptor beta chain came from a study of T-cell reconstitution after alpha-beta-depleted transplantation in children. Preparing the TCRbeta library involved the use of unique molecular identifiers. Each CDR3 protein gets one entry after TCRdb re-called the PCR reads with MiXCR. Here the sample spans 400,000 to 500,000 distinct CDR3 sequences, approximately 10% being singletons. Germline V gene lookup returns CDR1 DFQATT and CDR2 SNEGSKA (reference sequence). V shed 6 bases and J shed 10 bases, with 22 bases lying between them. The CDR3 spans 14 residues. This chain joins TRBV20-1 and TRBJ2-1; D is perhaps TRBD2 (6 bases). Sequencing was performed on PBMCs from the stem cell graft donor, taken from the stem cell graft. The sequence was collected from a human donor who donated a stem cell graft to a child with acute myeloid leukemia. The CDR3 loop reads CSAPTRSGVQEQFF. DNA for the CDR3: TGCAGTGCCCCTACCCGTAGCGGAGTCCAGGAGCAGTTCTTC.